A selection of T cell receptor beta chains follows, all from one sample in a study of blood T cell repertoires in COVID-19. Profiled with immunoSEQ multiplex PCR; TCRdb holds only in-frame clones, not every one. The repertoire includes 210,000 or so clones, 80% to 90% of them detected once, and under 4.5% sits in the top ten. Sample: PBMCs or T cells enriched from blood (not recorded which). Receptors were obtained from a woman aged 25 to 39 who had been exposed to COVID-19. The CDR3 runs from the conserved cysteine through the conserved F or W. Fields, in order: clone size, J gene, V gene, D gene, CDR3 DNA, CDR3 protein. A D gene is named only where the DNA matches it firmly. A row's size may be missing; if present it is once, few, many or a size class.

>-|TRBJ1-4|TRBV29-1|TRBD1
TGCAGCGTCGAAGAGGGGACAGGGGGCAATAATAAACTGTTTTTT
CSVEEGTGGNNKLFF
>once|TRBJ1-2|TRBV27|TRBD1
TGTGCCAGCGCATACCGGGACAGGGACGTCGATGGCTACACCTTC
CASAYRDRDVDGYTF
>once|TRBJ2-3|TRBV5-1|TRBD2
TGCGCCAGCAGCTTGGGACTAGCGGGTTTTCCTAGCACAGATACGCAGTATTTT
CASSLGLAGFPSTDTQYF
>once|TRBJ2-2|TRBV12-5|TRBD2
TGTGCTAATGGTATTAGCGGGACAAGCCCCGGGGAGCTGTTTTTT
CANGISGTSPGELFF
>-|TRBJ2-1|TRBV4-1|TRBD2
TGCGCCAGCAGCCAAGATAGGATGCGGGAGGATGTATACAATGAGCAGTTCTTC
CASSQDRMREDVYNEQFF
>-|TRBJ2-4|TRBV30|TRBD2
TGTGCCTGGAGTGTAGCGGGAGAGGGTGACATTCAGTACTTC
CAWSVAGEGDIQYF
>once|TRBJ1-1|TRBV11-2|-
TGTGCCAGCAGCTTAGGGGCGGGGACTGAAGCTTTCTTT
CASSLGAGTEAFF
>-|TRBJ2-3|TRBV19|TRBD2
TGTGCCAGTAGGGCCCCGGGAGGCTGGGGCACAGATACGCAGTATTTT
CASRAPGGWGTDTQYF
>-|TRBJ1-3|TRBV6-6|-
TGTGCCAGCAGCCCCACGCGCGTTAACACCATATATTTT
CASSPTRVNTIYF
>-|TRBJ2-1|TRBV19|TRBD2
TGTGCCAGTAGTATAGATCCACTAGCGGCCTACAGCCTAGGGGTCTATGAGCAGTTCTTC
CASSIDPLAAYSLGVYEQFF
>once|TRBJ2-7|TRBV15|TRBD1
TGTGCCACCAGCAGAGATCGGGTCGGGCAGGGGGCGCTCGAGCAGTACTTC
CATSRDRVGQGALEQYF